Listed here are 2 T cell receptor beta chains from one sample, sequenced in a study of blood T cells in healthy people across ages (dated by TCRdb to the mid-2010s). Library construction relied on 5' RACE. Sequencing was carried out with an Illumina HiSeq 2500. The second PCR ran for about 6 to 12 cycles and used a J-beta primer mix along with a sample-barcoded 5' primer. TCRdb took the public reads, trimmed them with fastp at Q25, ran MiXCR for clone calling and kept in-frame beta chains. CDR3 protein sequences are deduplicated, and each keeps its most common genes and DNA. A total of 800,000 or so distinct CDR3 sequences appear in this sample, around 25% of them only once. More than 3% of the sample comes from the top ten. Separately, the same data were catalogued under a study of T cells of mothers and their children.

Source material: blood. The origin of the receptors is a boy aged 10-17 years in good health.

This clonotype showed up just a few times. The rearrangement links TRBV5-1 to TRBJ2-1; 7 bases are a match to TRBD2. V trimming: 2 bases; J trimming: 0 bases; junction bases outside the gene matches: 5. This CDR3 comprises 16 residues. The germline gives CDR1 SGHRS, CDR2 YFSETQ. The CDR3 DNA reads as TGCGCCAGCAGCTTACTAGCGTCAAGCTCCTACAATGAGCAGTTCTTC. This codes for CASSLLASSSYNEQFF.

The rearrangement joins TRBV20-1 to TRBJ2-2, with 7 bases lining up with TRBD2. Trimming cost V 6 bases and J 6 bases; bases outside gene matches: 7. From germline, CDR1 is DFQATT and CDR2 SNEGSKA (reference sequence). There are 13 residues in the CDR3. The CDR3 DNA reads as TGCAGTGCCCGAGTTCGGGGGGCCGGGGAGCTGTTTTTT. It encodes CSARVRGAGELFF.